The source of this T cell receptor beta chain is a study of cytomegalovirus exposure and HLA in healthy donors. Germline V gene lookup returns CDR1 SGHAT and CDR2 FQNNGV. The CDR3 length is 14 residues. Trimming shortened V by 3 bases and J by 0 bases, and 8 bases separated the two germline ends. PCR amplification relied on 60 Vbeta primers (plus 13 Jbeta primers). Sequenced by immunoSEQ multiplex PCR; TCRdb stores in-frame clones only, minus some. The sample holds over 150,000 clones, around 80% seen once. Material: PBMCs. This rearrangement joins TRBV11-2 to TRBJ1-2, with a tentative D call TRBD1 (5 bases). The TCR comes from a woman between 50 and 59 years old in good health and CMV-seropositive. The CDR3 loop reads CASSLDKTNYGYTF. The CDR3 DNA reads TGTGCCAGCAGCTTGGACAAAACTAACTATGGCTACACCTTC.